The T cell receptor (beta chain) under discussion was sequenced for a study of a mutant IDH1 vaccine in newly diagnosed glioma. Whole-study context: Eight vaccine doses were administered to patients at weeks 1, 3, 5, 7, 11, 15, 19 and 23.

Germline V CDR1 and CDR2: MNHEY, SMNVEV (reference sequence). The CDR3 covers 19 residues. J was trimmed by 2 bases and V by 1 base; bases with no gene match: 15. Time point: week 5, during vaccination. The content of each vaccine dose was 300 ug of mutant IDH1 20-mer peptide, and topical imiquimod accompanied it. Profiling relied on immunoSEQ multiplex PCR, and the TCRdb table lists in-frame clones only, not all of them. The sample lists almost 30,000 clones; about 90% were seen once. Regarding this clone: Its antigen remains unidentified.

The source was peripheral blood mononuclear cells (PBMCs), collected from a glioma patient whose treatment included an IDH1 peptide vaccine. The source is a woman aged 40 to 50 with glioma. Some clones in this sample may be carry-over from other donors' samples. V gene TRBV27 combines with J gene TRBJ2-3, with 7 bases identical to TRBD2. The CDR3 DNA reads TGTGCCAGCAGTTTATATCCGTTGCGGGGGAATCCCGACACAGATACGCAGTATTTT. Encoded protein: CASSLYPLRGNPDTDTQYF.